This T cell receptor (beta chain) was captured in a study of CD4 and CD8 cells across lung adenocarcinoma regions. The patients had localized lung adenocarcinoma, a non-small cell subtype. This CDR3 spans 15 amino acids. Germline V gives CDR1 SGHNT, CDR2 YYREEE (reference sequence). This clonotype was observed many times. From the PCR reads, TCRdb called clonotypes with MiXCR, one entry per CDR3 protein. The sample shows several thousand distinct CDR3 sequences, under 55% of them seen only once. The origin of this receptor is a female donor with lung adenocarcinoma. The CD4 and CD8 labels of this study may be unreliable. V usage is TRBV5-4 and J usage is TRBJ2-1; the match to TRBD1 covers 7 bases. The J call may be incorrect, as the DNA end agrees better with TRBJ2-7. The sample taken for sequencing was CD8+ T cells from the center of a lung tumor. The CDR3 is CASSLPNRGPYEQYF. CDR3 DNA: TGTGCCAGCAGCTTACCCAACAGGGGACCCTACGAGCAGTACTTC.